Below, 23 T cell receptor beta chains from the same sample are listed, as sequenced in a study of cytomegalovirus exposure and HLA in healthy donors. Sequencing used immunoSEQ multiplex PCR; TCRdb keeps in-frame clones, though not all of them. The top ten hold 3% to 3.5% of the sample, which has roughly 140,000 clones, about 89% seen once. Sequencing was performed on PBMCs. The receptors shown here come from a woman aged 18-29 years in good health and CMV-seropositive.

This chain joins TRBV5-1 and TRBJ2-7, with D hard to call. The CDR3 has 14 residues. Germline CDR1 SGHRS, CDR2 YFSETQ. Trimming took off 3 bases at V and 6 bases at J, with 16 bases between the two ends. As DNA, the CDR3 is TGCGCCAGCAGCTCCGGGTCCGGCCCTGCCGAGCAGTACTTC. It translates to CASSSGSGPAEQYF. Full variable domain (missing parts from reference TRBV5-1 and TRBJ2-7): KAGVTQTPRYLIKTRGQQVTLSCSPISGHRSVSWYQQTPGQGLQFLFEYFSETQRNKGNFPGRFSGRQFSNSRSEMNVSTLELGDSALYLCASSSGSGPAEQYFGPGTRLTVT.

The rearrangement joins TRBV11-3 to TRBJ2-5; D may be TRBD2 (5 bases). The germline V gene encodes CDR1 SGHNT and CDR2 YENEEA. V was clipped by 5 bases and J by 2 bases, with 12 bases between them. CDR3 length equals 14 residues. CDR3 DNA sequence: TGTGCCAGCAGCCAACGAGGGTCACAAGAGACCCAGTACTTC. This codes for CASSQRGSQETQYF.

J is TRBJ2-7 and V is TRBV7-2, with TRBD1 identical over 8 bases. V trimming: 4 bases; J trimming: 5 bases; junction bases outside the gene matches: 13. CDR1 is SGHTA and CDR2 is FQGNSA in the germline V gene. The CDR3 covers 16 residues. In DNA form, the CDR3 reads TGTGCCAGCAGCTCCGCTTACGGACAGGGCGTCCACGAGCAGTACTTC. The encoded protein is CASSSAYGQGVHEQYF. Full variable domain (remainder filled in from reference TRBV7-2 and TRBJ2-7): GAGVSQSPSNKVTEKGKDVELRCDPISGHTALYWYRQSLGQGLEFLIYFQGNSAPDKSGLPSDRFSAERTGGSVSTLTIQRTQQEDSAVYLCASSSAYGQGVHEQYFGPGTRLTVT.

The CDR3, as DNA: TGTGCCTGGAGTCCAACGAGGAGTCAGCCCCAGCATTTT. It is translated as CAWSPTRSQPQHF. The chain links TRBV30 to TRBJ1-5; D is ambiguous. The length of the CDR3 is 13 residues. V dropped 2 bases and J dropped 6 bases, with 11 bases sitting between them. The germline gives CDR1 GTSNPN, CDR2 SVGIG (reference sequence).

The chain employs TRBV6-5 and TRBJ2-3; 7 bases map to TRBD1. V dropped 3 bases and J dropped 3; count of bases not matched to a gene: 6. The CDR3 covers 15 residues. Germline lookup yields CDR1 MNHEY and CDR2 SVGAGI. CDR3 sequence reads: CASSYVRGTTDTQYF. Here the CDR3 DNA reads TGTGCCAGCAGTTATGTCAGGGGGACAACAGATACGCAGTATTTT.

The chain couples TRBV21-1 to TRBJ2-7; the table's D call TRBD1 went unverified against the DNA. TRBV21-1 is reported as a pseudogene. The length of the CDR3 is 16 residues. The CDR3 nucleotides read TGTGCCAGCAGCAAGTCGGGGACAGGGGCCGGCCACGAGCAGTACTTC. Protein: CASSKSGTGAGHEQYF.

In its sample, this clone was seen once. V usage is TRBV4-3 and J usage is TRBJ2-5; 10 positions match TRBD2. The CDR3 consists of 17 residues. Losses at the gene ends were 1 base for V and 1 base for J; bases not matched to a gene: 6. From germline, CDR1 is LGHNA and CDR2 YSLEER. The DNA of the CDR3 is TGCGCCAGCAGCCAAGTCTGGACTAGCGGTGCCCAAGAGACCCAGTACTTC. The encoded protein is CASSQVWTSGAQETQYF.

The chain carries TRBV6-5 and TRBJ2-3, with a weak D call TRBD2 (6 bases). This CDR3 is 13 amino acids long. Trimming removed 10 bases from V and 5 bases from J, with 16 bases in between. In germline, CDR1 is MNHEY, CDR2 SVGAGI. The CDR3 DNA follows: TGTGCCATCAAGGACGGGGGTGGAGATACGCAGTATTTT. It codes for CAIKDGGGDTQYF.

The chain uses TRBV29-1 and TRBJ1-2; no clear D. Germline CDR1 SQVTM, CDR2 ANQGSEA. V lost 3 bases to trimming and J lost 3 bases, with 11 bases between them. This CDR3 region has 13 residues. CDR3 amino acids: CSVDPAEDYGYTF. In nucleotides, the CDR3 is TGCAGCGTTGATCCGGCGGAAGACTATGGCTACACCTTC.

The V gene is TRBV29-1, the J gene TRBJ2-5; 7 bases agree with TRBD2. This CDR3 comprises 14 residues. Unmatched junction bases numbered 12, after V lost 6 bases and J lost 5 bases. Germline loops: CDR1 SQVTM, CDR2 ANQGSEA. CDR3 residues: CSVCRDYAEETQYF. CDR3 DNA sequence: TGCAGCGTCTGCCGGGACTACGCGGAGGAGACCCAGTACTTC.

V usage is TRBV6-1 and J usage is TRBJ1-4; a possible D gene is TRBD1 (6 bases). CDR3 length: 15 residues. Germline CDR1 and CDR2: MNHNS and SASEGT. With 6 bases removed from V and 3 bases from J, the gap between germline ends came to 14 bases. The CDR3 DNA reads TGTGCCAGCAGGGAGCGGGGGGGCCCTAATGAAAAACTGTTTTTT. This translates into CASRERGGPNEKLFF.

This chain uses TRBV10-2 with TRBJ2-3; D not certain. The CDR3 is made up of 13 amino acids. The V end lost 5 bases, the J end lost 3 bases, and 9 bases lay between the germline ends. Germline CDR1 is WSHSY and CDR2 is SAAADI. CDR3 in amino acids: CASSISATDTQYF. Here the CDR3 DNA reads TGCGCCAGCAGTATTAGTGCAACAGATACGCAGTATTTT.

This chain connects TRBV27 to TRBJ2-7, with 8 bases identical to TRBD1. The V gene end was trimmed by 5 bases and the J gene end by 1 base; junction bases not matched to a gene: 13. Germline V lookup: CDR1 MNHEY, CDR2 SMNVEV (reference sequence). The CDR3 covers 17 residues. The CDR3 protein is CASSTLDRGQNSYEQYF. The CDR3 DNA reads TGTGCCAGCAGTACCCTCGACAGGGGACAGAATTCCTACGAGCAGTACTTC.

CDR3 amino acids: CASSFDIDTEAFF. The CDR3 DNA reads TGTGCCAGCAGCTTCGACATAGACACTGAAGCTTTCTTT. This chain connects TRBV7-9 to TRBJ1-1; D unresolved. This CDR3 has 13 residues. Germline loops: CDR1 SEHNR, CDR2 FQNEAQ (reference sequence). V was trimmed by 3 bases and J by 3 bases, leaving 8 bases between them.

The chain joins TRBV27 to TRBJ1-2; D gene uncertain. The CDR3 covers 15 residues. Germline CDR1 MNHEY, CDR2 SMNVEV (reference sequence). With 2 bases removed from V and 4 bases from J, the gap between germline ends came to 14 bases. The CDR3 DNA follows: TGTGCCAGCAGTTTAGGAGGAGCGAGGTTCTATGGCTACACCTTC. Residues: CASSLGGARFYGYTF.

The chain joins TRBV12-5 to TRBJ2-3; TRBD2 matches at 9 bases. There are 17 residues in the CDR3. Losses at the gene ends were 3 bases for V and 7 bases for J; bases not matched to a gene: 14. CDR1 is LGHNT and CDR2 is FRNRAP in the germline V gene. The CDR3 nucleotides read TGTGCTAGTGGTTTCCTGGTCCAGCGGGAGGATCGGAATACGCAGTATTTT. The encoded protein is CASGFLVQREDRNTQYF.

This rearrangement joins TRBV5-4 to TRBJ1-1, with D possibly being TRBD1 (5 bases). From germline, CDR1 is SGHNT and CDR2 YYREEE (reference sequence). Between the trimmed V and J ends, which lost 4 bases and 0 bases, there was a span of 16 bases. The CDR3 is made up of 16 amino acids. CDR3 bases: TGTGCCAGCAGCCAAGGAGGGACGGTGATGAACACTGAAGCTTTCTTT. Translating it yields CASSQGGTVMNTEAFF.

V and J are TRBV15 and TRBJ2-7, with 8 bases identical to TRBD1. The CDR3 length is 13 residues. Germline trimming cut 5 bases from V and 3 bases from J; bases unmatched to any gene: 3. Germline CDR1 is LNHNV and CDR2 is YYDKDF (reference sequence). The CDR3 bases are TGTGCCACCAGCGGGGGGACAGGCTACGAGCAGTACTTC. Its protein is CATSGGTGYEQYF.

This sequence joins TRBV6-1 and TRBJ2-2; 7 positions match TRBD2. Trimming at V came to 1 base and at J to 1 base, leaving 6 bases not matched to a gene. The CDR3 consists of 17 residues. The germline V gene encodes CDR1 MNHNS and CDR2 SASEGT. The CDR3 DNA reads TGTGCCAGCAGTGAAGGTTGGACTAGTCAGAACACCGGGGAGCTGTTTTTT. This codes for CASSEGWTSQNTGELFF.

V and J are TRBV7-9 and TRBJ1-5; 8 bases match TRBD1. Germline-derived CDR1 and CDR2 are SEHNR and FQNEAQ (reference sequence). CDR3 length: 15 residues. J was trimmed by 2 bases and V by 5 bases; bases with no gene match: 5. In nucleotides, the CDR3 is TGTGCCAGCAGCGCCGGACAGGGCGGCAATCAGCCCCAGCATTTT. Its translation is CASSAGQGGNQPQHF. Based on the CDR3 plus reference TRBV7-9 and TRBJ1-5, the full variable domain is DTGVSQNPRHKITKRGQNVTFRCDPISEHNRLYWYRQTLGQGPEFLTYFQNEAQLEKSRLLSDRFSAERPKGSFSTLEIQRTEQGDSAMYLCASSAGQGGNQPQHFGDGTRLSIL.

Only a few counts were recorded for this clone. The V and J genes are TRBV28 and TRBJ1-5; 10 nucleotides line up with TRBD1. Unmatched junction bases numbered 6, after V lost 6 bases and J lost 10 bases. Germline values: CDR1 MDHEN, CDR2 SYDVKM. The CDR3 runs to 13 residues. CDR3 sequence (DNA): TGTGCCAGCAGCCCGGACAGGGGGGATCCCCAGCATTTT. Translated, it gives CASSPDRGDPQHF. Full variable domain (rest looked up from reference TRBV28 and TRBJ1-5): DVKVTQSSRYLVKRTGEKVFLECVQDMDHENMFWYRQDPGLGLRLIYFSYDVKMKEKGDIPEGYSVSREKKERFSLILESASTNQTSMYLCASSPDRGDPQHFGDGTRLSIL.

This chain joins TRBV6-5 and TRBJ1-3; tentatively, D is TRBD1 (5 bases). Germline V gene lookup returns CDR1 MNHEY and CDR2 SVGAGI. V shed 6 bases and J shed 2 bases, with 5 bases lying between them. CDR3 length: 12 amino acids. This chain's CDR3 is CASRGPGNTIYF. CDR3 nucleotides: TGTGCCAGCAGGGGGCCTGGAAACACCATATATTTT.

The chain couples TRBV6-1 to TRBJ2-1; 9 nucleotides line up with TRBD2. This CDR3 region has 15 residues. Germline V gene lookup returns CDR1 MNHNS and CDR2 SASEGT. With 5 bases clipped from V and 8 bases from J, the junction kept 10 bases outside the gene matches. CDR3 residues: CASSKIAGASDEQFF. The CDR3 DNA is TGTGCCAGCAGTAAAATAGCGGGGGCATCCGATGAGCAGTTCTTC.